The rows below give T cell receptor beta chains drawn from one sample of a study of Graves' ophthalmopathy and Graves' hyperthyroidism. One entry per CDR3 protein results from TCRdb running MiXCR on the multiplex PCR reads. This table holds over a million distinct CDR3 sequences, 35% to 40% found once. The source material was peripheral blood or thyroid tissue (not recorded which). The receptors were sampled from an adult man with Graves' hyperthyroidism. Each CDR3 is given with its conserved first and last residue. D genes are given only for firm matches. Size values are once, few and many counts, or a class for expanded clones, and some rows have none.

d_call j_call v_call clone_size cdr3_nt cdr3_aa
TRBD2 TRBJ2-2 TRBV7-6 few TGTGCCAGCAGCTTAGAGGAGGGACTAGCGGACAAATTCACCGGGGAGCTGTTTTTT CASSLEEGLADKFTGELFF
TRBD2 TRBJ2-7 TRBV7-2 many TGTGCCAGCAGCTTTAGCGGGGGGTACTCCTACGAGCAGTACTTC CASSFSGGYSYEQYF
NA TRBJ1-2 TRBV20-1 NA TGCAGTGCTAGAGATGGGACATCGGTTCGCGGCTACACCTTC CSARDGTSVRGYTF
NA TRBJ2-6 TRBV15 many TGTGCCACCAGCAGAAATCCCCCGAGAGTCCGGACTACTGGGGCCAACGTCCTGACTTTC CATSRNPPRVRTTGANVLTF
NA TRBJ2-5 TRBV7-3 many TGTGCCAGCAGCTTGCAAGGTTCCAGCCAAGAGACCCAGTACTTC CASSLQGSSQETQYF
NA TRBJ1-6 TRBV14 many TGTGCCAGCAGCCAAGATTGGAGTTCACCCCTCCACTTT CASSQDWSSPLHF
NA TRBJ2-2 TRBV11-3 NA TGTGCCAGCAGCGGGGGGAAAACCGGGGAGCTGTTTTTT CASSGGKTGELFF
TRBD1 TRBJ1-3 TRBV12-3/TRBV12-4 few TGTGCCAGCAGCTACAGGGGGCTAGGAAACACCATATATTTT CASSYRGLGNTIYF
NA TRBJ1-2 TRBV7-2 many TGTGCCAGCAATGGTGGGGGCAGCTTAAACTATGGCTACACCTTC CASNGGGSLNYGYTF
TRBD1 TRBJ1-1 TRBV7-8 NA TGTGCACAGGGGCAGGAGAACACTGAAGCTTTCTTT CAQGQENTEAFF
NA TRBJ2-5 TRBV7-7 many TGTGCCAGCAGCAATATGGGGGAGACCCAGTACTTC CASSNMGETQYF
NA TRBJ2-7 TRBV4-1 NA TGCGCCAGCAGCCCCGAAGAGGGACGTCGCTCCTACGAGCAGTACTTC CASSPEEGRRSYEQYF
TRBD1 TRBJ1-2 TRBV20-1 few TGCAGTGCTAGAGAGAGACAGGGGGTGTTCTATGGCTACACCTTC CSARERQGVFYGYTF
TRBD1 TRBJ1-1 TRBV5-1 many TGCGCCAGCAGCCCGGGACAGGGGTACACTGAAGCTTTCTTT CASSPGQGYTEAFF
NA TRBJ2-5 TRBV10-3 NA TGTGCCATCAGGACAGGCCCCCAAGAGACCCAGTACTTC CAIRTGPQETQYF
NA TRBJ2-7 TRBV7-9 NA TGTGCCAGCAGTTACCCGAGGGCAGGGACAAGGTCCTACGGGCAGTACTTC CASSYPRAGTRSYGQYF
NA TRBJ1-5 TRBV4-1 many TGCGCCAGCAGCCAAGACAGCGACACATTCTCAGGGCAGCCCCAGCATTTT CASSQDSDTFSGQPQHF
TRBD2 TRBJ2-3 TRBV25-1 NA TGTGCCAGCAGTGACCGACTAGCGGCACAGTATTTT CASSDRLAAQYF
TRBD1 TRBJ1-5 TRBV20-1 many TGCAGTGCTAGAAGGGACAGATATAGCAATCAGCCCCAGCATTTT CSARRDRYSNQPQHF
TRBD1 TRBJ1-2 TRBV13 many TGTGCCAGCAGTCCTCCGGGACAGGGGATCTATGGCTACACCTTC CASSPPGQGIYGYTF
NA TRBJ2-7 TRBV7-9 NA TGTGCCAGCAGCGAAGCCCCGGACAGTTTCTACGAGCAGTACTTC CASSEAPDSFYEQYF
TRBD1 TRBJ2-7 TRBV6-6 many TGTGCCAGCAGCGAAGGACAGGGGAACCACGAGCAGTACTTC CASSEGQGNHEQYF
NA TRBJ2-2 TRBV9 few TGTGCCAGCAGCGAGGGGGCGAACACCGGGGAGCTGTTTTTT CASSEGANTGELFF
TRBD1 TRBJ1-1 TRBV29-1 many TGCAGCGTTGGGGTCTCAGGGGGGAACACTGAAGCTTTCTTT CSVGVSGGNTEAFF
TRBD2 TRBJ2-7 TRBV6-2/TRBV6-3 few TGTGCCAGCGGTCAGGGAGGGTCCGAGCAGTACTTC CASGQGGSEQYF
TRBD1 TRBJ2-7 TRBV29-1 NA TGCAGCGGTGGGACAGGGGGGAGCATAATCGAGCAGTACTTC CSGGTGGSIIEQYF
TRBD1 TRBJ1-5 TRBV10-3 few TGTGCCATCAGTGAGCAGGGGGCAGACAATCAGCCCCAGCATTTT CAISEQGADNQPQHF
NA TRBJ2-2 TRBV2 NA TGTGCCAGCAGAGAGACTACAGGGAGTACCGGGGAGCTGTTTTTT CASRETTGSTGELFF
NA TRBJ2-1 TRBV9 NA TGTGCCAGCAGCGTAGGGGCAGGACCTCAAGAGACCCAGTTCTTC CASSVGAGPQETQFF
NA TRBJ1-2 TRBV10-3 many TGTGCCATCAGCCAGGACAGCGGCTACACCTTC CAISQDSGYTF
TRBD2 TRBJ2-5 TRBV30 NA TGTGCCTGGAGTTCCCTAGCGGGAGAAGAGACCCAGTACTTC CAWSSLAGEETQYF
NA TRBJ2-5 TRBV6-6 many TGTGCCAGCAGTCGCATCGGGCAGGGAGAGACCCAGTACTTC CASSRIGQGETQYF
NA TRBJ1-1 TRBV10-3 NA TGTGCCAGCAGTTACTCCAGATATGCAGGGTCCACTGAAGCTTTCTTT CASSYSRYAGSTEAFF
NA TRBJ1-5 TRBV20-1 few TGCAGTGCTAGAGTTCTGAGCAATCAGCCCCAGCATTTT CSARVLSNQPQHF
TRBD2 TRBJ2-7 TRBV9 NA TGTGCCAGCGGCGTATCGGTTGCGGGAGTCGGTAACGAGCAGTACTTC CASGVSVAGVGNEQYF
TRBD1 TRBJ2-7 TRBV25-1 NA TGTGCCAGCAGTGAATTAAGGGCGGGACAGGGGACTTACGAGCAGTACTTC CASSELRAGQGTYEQYF
TRBD1 TRBJ1-2 TRBV28 NA TGTGCCAGCAGATTACAGGGGTCAACCTATGGCTACACCTTC CASRLQGSTYGYTF
TRBD2 TRBJ2-7 TRBV7-9 few TGTGCCAGCAGCTTCCCTCAGGGGGCCTCCGGGACTAGCGGGTCCTACGAGCAGTACTTC CASSFPQGASGTSGSYEQYF
NA TRBJ2-5 TRBV20-1 many TGCAGTGCTAGTCCGTGGACCGGGCAAGAGACCCAGTACTTC CSASPWTGQETQYF
TRBD1 TRBJ1-1 TRBV7-3 many TGTGCCAGCAGCTTGGGACAGGGGGATTTGGCTTTCTTT CASSLGQGDLAFF
NA TRBJ1-1 TRBV11-2 few TGTGCCAGCAGCTTATACCCCAGGTTGGCAGCGAACACTGAAGCTTTCTTT CASSLYPRLAANTEAFF
NA TRBJ1-2 TRBV20-1 few TGCAGTGCTAGAGATCCCCCGGGCACCTATGGCTACACCTTC CSARDPPGTYGYTF
TRBD1 TRBJ2-7 TRBV4-3 few TGCGCCAGCAGCCAAGGACGGGACAGGTACTACGAGCAGTACTTC CASSQGRDRYYEQYF
TRBD1 TRBJ1-1 TRBV11-2 NA TGTGCCAGCAGCTCGGGACAGACCAGGACTGAAGCTTTCTTT CASSSGQTRTEAFF
NA TRBJ1-2 TRBV2 once TGTGCCAGCAGGGGGGGAGGTGCAGGCCTGAGCTGGACCTTC CASRGGGAGLSWTF
NA TRBJ2-5 TRBV6-6 many TGTGCCAGCAGTCCATCGGTGACGGGAGAGACCCAGTACTTC CASSPSVTGETQYF
TRBD2 TRBJ2-5 TRBV7-9 few TGTGCCAGCAGCTTAGTAGGAGCGGGAGGGGAGACCCAGTACTTC CASSLVGAGGETQYF
NA TRBJ1-2 TRBV20-1 NA TGCAGTGCTACCCCTCCCGCGGGCTATGGCTACACCTTC CSATPPAGYGYTF
TRBD1 TRBJ1-2 TRBV7-9 NA TGTGCCAGCAGCCAGGACAGGGGCTACACCTTC CASSQDRGYTF
NA TRBJ2-7 TRBV12-3/TRBV12-4 many TGTGCCAGCAGGGGTGGAAACTACGAGCAGTACTTC CASRGGNYEQYF
NA TRBJ1-2 TRBV29-1 NA TGCAGCGCCCGCTCGACTAGCTATGGCTACACCTTC CSARSTSYGYTF
NA TRBJ1-1 TRBV29-1 NA TGCAGCGTTGAGGACCAGGGGAACCCTGAAGCTTTCTTT CSVEDQGNPEAFF
NA TRBJ1-2 TRBV9 few TGTGCCAGCAGCGAGGACGGGGGTAGATATGGCTACACCTTC CASSEDGGRYGYTF
TRBD2 TRBJ2-7 TRBV10-2 NA TGCGCCAGCAGTGCCGGACTAGCGGATCACTACGGAGAGCAGTACTTC CASSAGLADHYGEQYF
NA TRBJ2-6 TRBV29-1 few TGCAGCGCGGATACATCTGGGGCCAACGTCCTGACTTTC CSADTSGANVLTF
NA TRBJ1-5 TRBV5-4 NA TGTGCCAGCAGCTTGGGGTTAGGTGGGCCCCAGCATTTT CASSLGLGGPQHF